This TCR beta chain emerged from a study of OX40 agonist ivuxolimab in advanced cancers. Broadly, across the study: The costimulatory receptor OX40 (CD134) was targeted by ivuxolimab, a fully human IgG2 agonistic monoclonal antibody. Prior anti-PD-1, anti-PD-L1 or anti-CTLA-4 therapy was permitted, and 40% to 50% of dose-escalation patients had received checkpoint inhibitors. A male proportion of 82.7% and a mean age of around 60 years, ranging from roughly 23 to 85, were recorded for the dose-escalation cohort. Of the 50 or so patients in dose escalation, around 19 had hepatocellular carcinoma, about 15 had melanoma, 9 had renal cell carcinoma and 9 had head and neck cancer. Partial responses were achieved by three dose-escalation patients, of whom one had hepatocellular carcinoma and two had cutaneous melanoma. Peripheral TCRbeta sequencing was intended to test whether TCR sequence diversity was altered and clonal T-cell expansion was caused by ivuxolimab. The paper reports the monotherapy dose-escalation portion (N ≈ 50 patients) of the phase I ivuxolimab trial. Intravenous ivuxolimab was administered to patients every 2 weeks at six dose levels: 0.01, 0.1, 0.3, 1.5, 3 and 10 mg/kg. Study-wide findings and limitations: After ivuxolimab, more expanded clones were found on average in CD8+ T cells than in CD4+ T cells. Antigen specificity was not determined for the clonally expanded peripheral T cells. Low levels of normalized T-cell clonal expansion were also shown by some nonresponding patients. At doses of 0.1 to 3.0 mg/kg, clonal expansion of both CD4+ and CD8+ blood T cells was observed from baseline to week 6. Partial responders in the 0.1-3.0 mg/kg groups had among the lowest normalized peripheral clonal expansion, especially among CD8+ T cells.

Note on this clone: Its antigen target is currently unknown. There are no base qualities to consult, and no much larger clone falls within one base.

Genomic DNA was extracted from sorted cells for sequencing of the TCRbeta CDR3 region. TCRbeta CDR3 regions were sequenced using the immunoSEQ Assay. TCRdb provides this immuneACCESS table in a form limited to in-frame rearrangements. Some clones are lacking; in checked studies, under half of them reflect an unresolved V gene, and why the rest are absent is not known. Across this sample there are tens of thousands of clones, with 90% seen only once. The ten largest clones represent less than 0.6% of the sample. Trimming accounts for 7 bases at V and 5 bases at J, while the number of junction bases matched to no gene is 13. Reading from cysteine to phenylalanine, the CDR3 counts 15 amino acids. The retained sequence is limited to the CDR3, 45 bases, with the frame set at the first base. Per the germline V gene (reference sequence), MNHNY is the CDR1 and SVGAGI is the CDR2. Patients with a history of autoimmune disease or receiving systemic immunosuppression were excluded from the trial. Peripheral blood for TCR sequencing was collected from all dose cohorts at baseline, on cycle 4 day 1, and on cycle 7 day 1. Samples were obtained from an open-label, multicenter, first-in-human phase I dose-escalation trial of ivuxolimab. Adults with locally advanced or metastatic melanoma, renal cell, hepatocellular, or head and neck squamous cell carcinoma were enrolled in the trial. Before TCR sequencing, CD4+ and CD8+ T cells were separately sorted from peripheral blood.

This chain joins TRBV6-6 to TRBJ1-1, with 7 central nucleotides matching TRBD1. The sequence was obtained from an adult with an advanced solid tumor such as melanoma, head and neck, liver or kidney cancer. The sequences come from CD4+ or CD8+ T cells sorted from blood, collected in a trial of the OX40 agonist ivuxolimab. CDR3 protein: CASIMPRGAQTEAFF. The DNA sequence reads TGTGCCAGCATTATGCCCAGGGGGGCGCAAACTGAAGCTTTCTTT.